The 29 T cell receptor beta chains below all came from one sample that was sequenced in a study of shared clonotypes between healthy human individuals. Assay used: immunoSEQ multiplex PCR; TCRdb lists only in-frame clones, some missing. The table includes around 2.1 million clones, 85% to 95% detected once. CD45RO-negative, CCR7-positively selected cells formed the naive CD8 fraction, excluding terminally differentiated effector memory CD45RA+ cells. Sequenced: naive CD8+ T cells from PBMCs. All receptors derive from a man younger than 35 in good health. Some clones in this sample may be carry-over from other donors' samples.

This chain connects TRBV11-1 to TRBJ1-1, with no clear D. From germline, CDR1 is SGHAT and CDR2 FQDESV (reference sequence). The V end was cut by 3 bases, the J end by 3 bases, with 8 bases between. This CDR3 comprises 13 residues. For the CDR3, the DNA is TGTGCCAGCAGCTTTAGGCAGGACACTGAAGCTTTCTTT. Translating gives CASSFRQDTEAFF.

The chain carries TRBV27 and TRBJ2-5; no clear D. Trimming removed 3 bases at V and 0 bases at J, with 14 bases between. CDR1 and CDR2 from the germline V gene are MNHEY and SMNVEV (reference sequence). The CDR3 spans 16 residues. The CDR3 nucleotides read TGTGCCAGCAGTTTTTCCGCTCCGGAACACCAAGAGACCCAGTACTTC. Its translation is CASSFSAPEHQETQYF.

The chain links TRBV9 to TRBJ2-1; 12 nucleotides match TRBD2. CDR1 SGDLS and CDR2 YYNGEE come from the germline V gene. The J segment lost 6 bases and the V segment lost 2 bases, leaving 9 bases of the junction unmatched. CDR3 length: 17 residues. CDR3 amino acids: CASSVSPRLAGANEQFF. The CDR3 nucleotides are TGTGCCAGCAGCGTGAGCCCGAGACTAGCGGGAGCCAATGAGCAGTTCTTC.

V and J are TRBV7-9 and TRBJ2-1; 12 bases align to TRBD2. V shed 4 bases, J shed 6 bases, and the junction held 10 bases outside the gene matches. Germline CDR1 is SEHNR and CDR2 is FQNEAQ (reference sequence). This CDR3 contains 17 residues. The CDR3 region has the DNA TGTGCCAGCAGCTCCCGACTAGCGGGAGAGGGGACCAATGAGCAGTTCTTC. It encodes CASSSRLAGEGTNEQFF. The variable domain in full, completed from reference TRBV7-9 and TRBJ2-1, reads DTGVSQNPRHKITKRGQNVTFRCDPISEHNRLYWYRQTLGQGPEFLTYFQNEAQLEKSRLLSDRFSAERPKGSFSTLEIQRTEQGDSAMYLCASSSRLAGEGTNEQFFGPGTRLTVL.

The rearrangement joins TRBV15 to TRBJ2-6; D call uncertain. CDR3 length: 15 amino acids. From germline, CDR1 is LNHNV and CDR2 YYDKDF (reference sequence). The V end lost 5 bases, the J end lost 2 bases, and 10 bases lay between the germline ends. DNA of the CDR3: TGTGCCACCAGCCCGGATTGGGCTGGGGCCAACGTCCTGACTTTC. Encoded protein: CATSPDWAGANVLTF.

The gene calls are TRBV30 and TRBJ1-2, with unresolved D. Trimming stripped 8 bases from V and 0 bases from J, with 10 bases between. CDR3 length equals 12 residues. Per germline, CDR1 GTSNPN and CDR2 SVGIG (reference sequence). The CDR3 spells CAGIKPNYGYTF. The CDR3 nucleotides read TGTGCCGGCATCAAGCCTAACTATGGCTACACCTTC.

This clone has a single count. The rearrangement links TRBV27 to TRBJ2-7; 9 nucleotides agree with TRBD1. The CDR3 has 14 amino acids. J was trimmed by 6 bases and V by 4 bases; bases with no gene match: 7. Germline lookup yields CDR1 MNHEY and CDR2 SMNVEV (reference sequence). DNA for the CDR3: TGTGCCAGCAGTTCGACAGGGGGGTGGCGCGAGCAGTACTTC. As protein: CASSSTGGWREQYF.

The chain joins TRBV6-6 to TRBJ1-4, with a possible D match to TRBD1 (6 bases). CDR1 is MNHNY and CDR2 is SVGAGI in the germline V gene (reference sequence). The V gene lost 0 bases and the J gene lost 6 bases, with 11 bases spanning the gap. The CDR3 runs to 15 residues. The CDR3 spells CASSYSRGPDEKLFF. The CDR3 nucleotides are TGTGCCAGCAGTTACTCCCGGGGGCCGGATGAAAAACTGTTTTTT.

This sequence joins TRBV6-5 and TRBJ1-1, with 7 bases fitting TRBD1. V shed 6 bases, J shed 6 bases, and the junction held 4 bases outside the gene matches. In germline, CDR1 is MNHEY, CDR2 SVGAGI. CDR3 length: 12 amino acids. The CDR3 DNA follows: TGTGCCAGCAGCGCTACAGGGGCTGAAGCTTTCTTT. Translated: CASSATGAEAFF.

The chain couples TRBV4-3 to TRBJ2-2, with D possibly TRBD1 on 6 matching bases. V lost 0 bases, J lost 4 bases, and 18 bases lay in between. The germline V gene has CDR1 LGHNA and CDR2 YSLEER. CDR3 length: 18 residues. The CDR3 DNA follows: TGCGCCAGCAGCCAAGATCCCCCCAACAGGGAAGGCACCGGGGAGCTGTTTTTT. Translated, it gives CASSQDPPNREGTGELFF.

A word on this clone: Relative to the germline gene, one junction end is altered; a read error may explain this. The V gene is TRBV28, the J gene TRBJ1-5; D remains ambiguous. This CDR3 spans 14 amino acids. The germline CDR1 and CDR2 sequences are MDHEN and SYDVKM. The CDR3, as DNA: TGTGCCGGCAGCCACGGCTATAGCAATCAGCCCCAGCATTTT. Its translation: CAGSHGYSNQPQHF.

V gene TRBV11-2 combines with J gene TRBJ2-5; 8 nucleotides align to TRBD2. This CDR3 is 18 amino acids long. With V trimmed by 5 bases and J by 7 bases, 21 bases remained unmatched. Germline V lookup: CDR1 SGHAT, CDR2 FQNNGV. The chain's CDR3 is CASSQGRREATRGWTQYF. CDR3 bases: TGTGCCAGCAGCCAGGGGAGGCGGGAGGCCACCCGGGGTTGGACCCAGTACTTC.

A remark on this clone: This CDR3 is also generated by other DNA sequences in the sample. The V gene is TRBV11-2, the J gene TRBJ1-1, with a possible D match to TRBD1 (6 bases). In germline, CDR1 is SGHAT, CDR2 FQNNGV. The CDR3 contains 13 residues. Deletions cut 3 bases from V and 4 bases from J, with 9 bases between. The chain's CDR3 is CASSFGRGTEAFF. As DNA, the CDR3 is TGTGCCAGCAGCTTCGGCAGGGGCACTGAAGCTTTCTTT. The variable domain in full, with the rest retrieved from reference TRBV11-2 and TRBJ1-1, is EAGVAQSPRYKIIEKRQSVAFWCNPISGHATLYWYQQILGQGPKLLIQFQNNGVVDDSQLPKDRFSAERLKGVDSTLKIQPAKLEDSAVYLCASSFGRGTEAFFGQGTRLTVV.

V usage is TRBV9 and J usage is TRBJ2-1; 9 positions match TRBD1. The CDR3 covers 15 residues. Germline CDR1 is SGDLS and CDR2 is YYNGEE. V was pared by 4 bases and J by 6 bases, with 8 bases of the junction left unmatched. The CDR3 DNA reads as TGTGCCAGCAGCACAAGGACAGGGGCGGGCAATGAGCAGTTCTTC. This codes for CASSTRTGAGNEQFF.

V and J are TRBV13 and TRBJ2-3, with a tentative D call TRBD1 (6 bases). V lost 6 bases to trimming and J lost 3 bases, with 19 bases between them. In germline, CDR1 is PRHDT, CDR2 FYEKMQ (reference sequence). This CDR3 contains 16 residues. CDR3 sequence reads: CASSSRGGDETDTQYF. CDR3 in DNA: TGTGCCAGCAGTTCCCGAGGGGGAGACGAAACAGATACGCAGTATTTT.

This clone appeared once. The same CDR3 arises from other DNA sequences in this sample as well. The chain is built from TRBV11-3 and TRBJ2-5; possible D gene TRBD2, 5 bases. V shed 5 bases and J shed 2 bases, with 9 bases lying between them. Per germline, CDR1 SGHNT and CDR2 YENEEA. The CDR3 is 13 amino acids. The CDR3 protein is CASSTRGQETQYF. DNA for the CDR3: TGTGCCAGCAGCACCCGGGGTCAAGAGACCCAGTACTTC.

As DNA, the CDR3 is TGTGCCAGCCCTGGTTTTAGCTCCTACGAGCAGTACTTC. Translation: CASPGFSSYEQYF. The chain combines TRBV6-1 with TRBJ2-7; D is undetermined. V gave up 8 bases and J gave up 0 bases, with 11 bases separating them. The CDR3 extends over 13 amino acids. CDR1 is MNHNS and CDR2 is SASEGT in the germline V gene.

The CDR3 DNA reads as TGCGCCAGCAGCCCCGAGGGGTACGAGCAGTACTTC. Translating gives CASSPEGYEQYF. The V and J genes are TRBV4-1 and TRBJ2-7, with D perhaps matching TRBD1 or TRBD2 (5 bases each). The V gene lost 4 bases and the J gene lost 4 bases, with 8 bases spanning the gap. The CDR3 contains 12 residues. CDR1 and CDR2 (germline): MGHRA, YSYEKL.

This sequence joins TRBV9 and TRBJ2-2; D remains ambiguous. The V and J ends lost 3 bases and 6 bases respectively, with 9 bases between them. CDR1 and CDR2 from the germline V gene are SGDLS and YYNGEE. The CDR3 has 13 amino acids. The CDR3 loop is CASSGSRAGELFF. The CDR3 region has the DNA TGTGCCAGCAGCGGTAGTAGGGCCGGGGAGCTGTTTTTT.

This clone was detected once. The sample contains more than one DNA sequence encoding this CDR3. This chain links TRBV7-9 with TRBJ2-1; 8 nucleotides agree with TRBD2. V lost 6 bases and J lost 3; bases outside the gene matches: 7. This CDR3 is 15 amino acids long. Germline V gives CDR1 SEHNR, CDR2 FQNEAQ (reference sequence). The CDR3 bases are TGTGCCAGCAGAGGTGGTCTAGCGGGCTACAATGAGCAGTTCTTC. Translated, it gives CASRGGLAGYNEQFF.

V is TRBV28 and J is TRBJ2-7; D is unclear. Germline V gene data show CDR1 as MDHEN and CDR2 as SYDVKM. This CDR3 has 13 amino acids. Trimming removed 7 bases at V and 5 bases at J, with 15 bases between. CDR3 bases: TGTGCCAGCACCCAGTTTATCGACGACGAGCAGTACTTC. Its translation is CASTQFIDDEQYF.

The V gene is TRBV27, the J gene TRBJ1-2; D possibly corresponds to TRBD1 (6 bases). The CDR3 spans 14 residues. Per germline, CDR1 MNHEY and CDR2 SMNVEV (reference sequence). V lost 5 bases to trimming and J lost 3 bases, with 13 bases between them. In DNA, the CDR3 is TGTGCCAGCAGTAATACAGGGTGGGACTATGGCTACACCTTC. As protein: CASSNTGWDYGYTF.

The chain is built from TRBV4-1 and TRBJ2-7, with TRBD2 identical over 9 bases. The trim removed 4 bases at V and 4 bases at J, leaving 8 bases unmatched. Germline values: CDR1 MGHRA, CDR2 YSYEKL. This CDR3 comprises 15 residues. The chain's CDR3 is CASSRAAGGPYEQYF. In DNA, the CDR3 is TGCGCCAGCAGCCGAGCGGCGGGAGGGCCTTACGAGCAGTACTTC.

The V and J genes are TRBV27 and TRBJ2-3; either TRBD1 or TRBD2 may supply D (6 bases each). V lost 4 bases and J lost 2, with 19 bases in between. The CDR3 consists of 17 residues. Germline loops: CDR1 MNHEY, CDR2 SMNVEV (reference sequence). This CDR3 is CASSWGPGVGATDTQYF. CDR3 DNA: TGTGCCAGCAGTTGGGGCCCGGGAGTGGGGGCCACAGATACGCAGTATTTT.

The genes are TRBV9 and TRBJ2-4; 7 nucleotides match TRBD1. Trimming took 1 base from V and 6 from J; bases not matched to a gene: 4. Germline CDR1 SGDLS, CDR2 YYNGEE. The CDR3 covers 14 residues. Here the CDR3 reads CASSVRDSSNIQYF. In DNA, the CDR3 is TGTGCCAGCAGCGTAAGGGACAGTTCAAACATTCAGTACTTC.

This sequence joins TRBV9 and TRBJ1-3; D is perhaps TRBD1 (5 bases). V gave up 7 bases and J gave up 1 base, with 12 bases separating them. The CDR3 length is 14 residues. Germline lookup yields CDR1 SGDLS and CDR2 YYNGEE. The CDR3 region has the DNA TGTGCCAGCCGAGGGACCGCATCTGGAAACACCATATATTTT. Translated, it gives CASRGTASGNTIYF. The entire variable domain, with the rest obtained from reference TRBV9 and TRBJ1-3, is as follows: DSGVTQTPKHLITATGQRVTLRCSPRSGDLSVYWYQQSLDQGLQFLIQYYNGEERAKGNILERFSAQQFPDLHSELNLSSLELGDSALYFCASRGTASGNTIYFGEGSWLTVV.

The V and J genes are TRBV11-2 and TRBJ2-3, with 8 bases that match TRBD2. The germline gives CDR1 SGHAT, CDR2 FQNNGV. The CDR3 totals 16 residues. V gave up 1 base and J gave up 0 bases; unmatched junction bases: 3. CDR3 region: CASSLGLARSTDTQYF. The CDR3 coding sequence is TGTGCCAGCAGCTTAGGACTAGCGAGGAGCACAGATACGCAGTATTTT.

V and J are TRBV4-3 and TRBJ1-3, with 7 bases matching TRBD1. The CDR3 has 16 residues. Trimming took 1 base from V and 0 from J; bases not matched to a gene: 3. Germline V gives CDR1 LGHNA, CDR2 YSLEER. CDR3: CASSQGDRNSGNTIYF. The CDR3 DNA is TGCGCCAGCAGCCAAGGGGACAGAAACTCTGGAAACACCATATATTTT.

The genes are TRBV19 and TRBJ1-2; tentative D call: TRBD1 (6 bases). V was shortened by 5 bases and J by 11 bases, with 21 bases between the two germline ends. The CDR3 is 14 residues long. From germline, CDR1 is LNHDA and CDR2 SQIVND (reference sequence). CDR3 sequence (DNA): TGTGCCAGTAGTGAGGCAGGGGACGCGTCCGCATACACCTTC. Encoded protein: CASSEAGDASAYTF. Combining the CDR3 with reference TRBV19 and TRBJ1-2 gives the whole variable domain DGGITQSPKYLFRKEGQNVTLSCEQNLNHDAMYWYRQDPGQGLRLIYYSQIVNDFQKGDIAEGYSVSREKKESFPLTVTSAQKNPTAFYLCASSEAGDASAYTFGSGTRLTVV.